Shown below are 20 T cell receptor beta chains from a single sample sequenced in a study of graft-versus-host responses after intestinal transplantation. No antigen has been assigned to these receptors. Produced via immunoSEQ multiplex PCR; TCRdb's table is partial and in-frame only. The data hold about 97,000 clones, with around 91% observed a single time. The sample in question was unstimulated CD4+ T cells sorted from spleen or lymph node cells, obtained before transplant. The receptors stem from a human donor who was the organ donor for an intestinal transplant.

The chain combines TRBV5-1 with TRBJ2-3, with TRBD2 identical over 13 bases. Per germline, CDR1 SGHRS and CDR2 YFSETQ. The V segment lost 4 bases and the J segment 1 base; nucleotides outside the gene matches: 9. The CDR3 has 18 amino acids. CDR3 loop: CASSLPLAGGLGTDTQYF. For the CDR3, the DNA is TGCGCCAGCAGCCTTCCACTAGCGGGGGGGCTCGGCACAGATACGCAGTATTTT.

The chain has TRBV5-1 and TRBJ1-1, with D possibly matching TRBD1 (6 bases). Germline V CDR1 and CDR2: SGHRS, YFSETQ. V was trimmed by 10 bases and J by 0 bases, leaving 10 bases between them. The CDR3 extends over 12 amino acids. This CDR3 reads CASTGMNTEAFF. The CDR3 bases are TGCGCCTCGACAGGTATGAACACTGAAGCTTTCTTT.

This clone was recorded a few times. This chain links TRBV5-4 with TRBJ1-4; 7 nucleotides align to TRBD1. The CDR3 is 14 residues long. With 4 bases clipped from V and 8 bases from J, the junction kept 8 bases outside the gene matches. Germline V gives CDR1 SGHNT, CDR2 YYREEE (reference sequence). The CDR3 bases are TGTGCCAGCAGCCAATATGGGACAGCCGAAAAACTGTTTTTT. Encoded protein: CASSQYGTAEKLFF.

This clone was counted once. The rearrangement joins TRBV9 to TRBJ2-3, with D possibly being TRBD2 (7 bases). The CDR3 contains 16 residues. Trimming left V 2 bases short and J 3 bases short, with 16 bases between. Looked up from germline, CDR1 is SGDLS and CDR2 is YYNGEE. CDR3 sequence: CASSVRGRGPTDTQYF. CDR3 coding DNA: TGTGCCAGCAGCGTTAGAGGGCGGGGGCCTACAGATACGCAGTATTTT.

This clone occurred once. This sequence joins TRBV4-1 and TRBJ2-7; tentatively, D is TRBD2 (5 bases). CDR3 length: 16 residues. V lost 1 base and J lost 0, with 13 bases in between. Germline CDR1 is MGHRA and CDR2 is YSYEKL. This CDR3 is CASSQVTSPLSYEQYF. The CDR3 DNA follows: TGCGCCAGCAGCCAAGTTACTAGTCCCCTCTCCTACGAGCAGTACTTC.

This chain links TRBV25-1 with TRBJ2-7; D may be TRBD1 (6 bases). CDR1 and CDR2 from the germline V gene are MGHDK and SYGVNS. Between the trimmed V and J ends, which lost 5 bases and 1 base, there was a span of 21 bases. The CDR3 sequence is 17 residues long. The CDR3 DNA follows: TGTGCCAGCAGTCCCCGGCATGGCCAGGGGCGATCCTACGAGCAGTACTTC. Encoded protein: CASSPRHGQGRSYEQYF.

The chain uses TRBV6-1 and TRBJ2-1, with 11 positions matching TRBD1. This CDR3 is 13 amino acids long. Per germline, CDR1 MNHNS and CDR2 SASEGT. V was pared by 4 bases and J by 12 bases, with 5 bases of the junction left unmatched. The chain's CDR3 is CASSGRDRGSQFF. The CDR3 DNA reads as TGTGCCAGCAGTGGCCGGGACAGGGGGTCGCAGTTCTTC.

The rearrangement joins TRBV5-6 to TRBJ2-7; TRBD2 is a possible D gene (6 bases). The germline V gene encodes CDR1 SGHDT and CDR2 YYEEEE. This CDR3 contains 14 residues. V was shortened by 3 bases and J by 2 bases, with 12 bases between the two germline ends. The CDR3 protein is CASSSPGLPYEQYF. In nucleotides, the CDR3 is TGTGCCAGCAGCTCACCGGGACTGCCCTACGAGCAGTACTTC.

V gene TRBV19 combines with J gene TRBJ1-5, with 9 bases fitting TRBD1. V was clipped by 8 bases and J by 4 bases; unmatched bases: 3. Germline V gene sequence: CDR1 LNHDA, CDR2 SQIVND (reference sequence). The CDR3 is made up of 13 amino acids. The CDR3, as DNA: TGTGCCAGTTCAGACAGGGGGAATCAGCCCCAGCATTTT. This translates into CASSDRGNQPQHF.

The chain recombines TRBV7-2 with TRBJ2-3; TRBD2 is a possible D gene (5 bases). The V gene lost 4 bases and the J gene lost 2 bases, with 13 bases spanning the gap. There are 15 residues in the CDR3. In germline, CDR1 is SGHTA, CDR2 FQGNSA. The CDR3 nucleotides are TGTGCCAGCAGCTCTAAGCCGACTAACACAGATACGCAGTATTTT. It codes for CASSSKPTNTDTQYF.

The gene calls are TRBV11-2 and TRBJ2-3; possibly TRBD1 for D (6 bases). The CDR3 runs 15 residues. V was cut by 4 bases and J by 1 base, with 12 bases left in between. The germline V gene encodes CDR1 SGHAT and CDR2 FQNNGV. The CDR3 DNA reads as TGTGCCAGCAGCTCCGGACAGATTGGCACAGATACGCAGTATTTT. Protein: CASSSGQIGTDTQYF.

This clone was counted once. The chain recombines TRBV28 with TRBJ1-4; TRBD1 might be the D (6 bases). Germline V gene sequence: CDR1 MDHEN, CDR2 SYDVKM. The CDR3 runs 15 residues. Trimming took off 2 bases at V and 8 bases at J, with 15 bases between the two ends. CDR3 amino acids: CASSLGGAEGEKLFF. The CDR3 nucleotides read TGTGCCAGCAGTTTAGGGGGGGCGGAGGGCGAAAAACTGTTTTTT.

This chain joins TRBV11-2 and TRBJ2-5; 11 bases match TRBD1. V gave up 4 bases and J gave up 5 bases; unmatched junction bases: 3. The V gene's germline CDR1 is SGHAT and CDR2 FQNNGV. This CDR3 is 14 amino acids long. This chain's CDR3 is CASSWTGGEETQYF. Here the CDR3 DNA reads TGTGCCAGCAGCTGGACAGGGGGCGAGGAGACCCAGTACTTC.

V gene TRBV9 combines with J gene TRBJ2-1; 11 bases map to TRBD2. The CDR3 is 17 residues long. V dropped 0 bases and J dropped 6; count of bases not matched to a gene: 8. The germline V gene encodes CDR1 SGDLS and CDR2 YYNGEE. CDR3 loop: CASSVGLAGGIFNEQFF. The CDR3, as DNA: TGTGCCAGCAGCGTAGGGCTAGCGGGGGGTATCTTCAATGAGCAGTTCTTC.

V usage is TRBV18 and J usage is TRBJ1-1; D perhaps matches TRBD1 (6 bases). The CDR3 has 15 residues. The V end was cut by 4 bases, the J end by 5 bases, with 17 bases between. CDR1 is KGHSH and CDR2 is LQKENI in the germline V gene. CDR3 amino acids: CASSHGGQRITEAFF. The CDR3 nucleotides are TGTGCCAGCTCACATGGCGGACAGAGGATTACTGAAGCTTTCTTT. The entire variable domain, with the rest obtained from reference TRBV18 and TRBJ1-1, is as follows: NAGVMQNPRHLVRRRGQEARLRCSPMKGHSHVYWYRQLPEEGLKFMVYLQKENIIDESGMPKERFSAEFPKEGPSILRIQQVVRGDSAAYFCASSHGGQRITEAFFGQGTRLTVV.

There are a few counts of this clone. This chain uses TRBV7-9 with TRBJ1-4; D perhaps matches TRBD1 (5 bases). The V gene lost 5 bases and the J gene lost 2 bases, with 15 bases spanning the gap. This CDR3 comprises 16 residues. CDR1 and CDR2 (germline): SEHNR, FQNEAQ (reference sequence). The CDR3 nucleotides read TGTGCCAGCAGCACAGCCAGGGTGTTGACTAATGAAAAACTGTTTTTT. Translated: CASSTARVLTNEKLFF.

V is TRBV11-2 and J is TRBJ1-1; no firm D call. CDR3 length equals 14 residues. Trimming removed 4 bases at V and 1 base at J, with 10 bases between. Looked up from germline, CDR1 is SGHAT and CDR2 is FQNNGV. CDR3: CASSSGRGNTEAFF. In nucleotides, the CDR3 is TGTGCCAGCAGCTCGGGCCGGGGGAACACTGAAGCTTTCTTT.

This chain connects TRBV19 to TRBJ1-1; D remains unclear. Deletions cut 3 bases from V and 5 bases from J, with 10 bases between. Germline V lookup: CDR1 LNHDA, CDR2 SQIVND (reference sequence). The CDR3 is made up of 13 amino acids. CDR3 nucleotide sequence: TGTGCCAGTAGTATCCGAGGAAGAACTGAAGCTTTCTTT. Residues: CASSIRGRTEAFF.

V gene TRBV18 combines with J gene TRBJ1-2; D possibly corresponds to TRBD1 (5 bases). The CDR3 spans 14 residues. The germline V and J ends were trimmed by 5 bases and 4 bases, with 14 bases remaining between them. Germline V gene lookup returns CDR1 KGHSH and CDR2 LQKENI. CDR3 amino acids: CASSSTDTFYGYTF. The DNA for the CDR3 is TGTGCCAGCTCATCGACAGATACGTTCTATGGCTACACCTTC.

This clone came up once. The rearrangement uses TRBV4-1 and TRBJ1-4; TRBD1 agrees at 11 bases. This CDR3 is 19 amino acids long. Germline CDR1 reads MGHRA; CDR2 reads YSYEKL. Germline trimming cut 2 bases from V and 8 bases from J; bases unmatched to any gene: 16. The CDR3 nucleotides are TGCGCCAGCAGCCAACAAATGTGGACCGGGACAGGGGGGTACGAAAAACTGTTTTTT. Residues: CASSQQMWTGTGGYEKLFF.